This TCR beta chain was sequenced for a study of T cell responses to AZD1222 COVID-19 vaccine. This clone was seen more than once but under ten times. This CDR3 has 16 residues. V shed 2 bases, J shed 4 bases, and the junction held 10 bases outside the gene matches. The germline CDR1 and CDR2 sequences are MNHEY and SMNVEV (reference sequence). Using immunoSEQ multiplex PCR, the repertoire was profiled, and TCRdb retains in-frame clones only, with some absent. The data show 100,000 to 150,000 clones, with approximately 80% seen just once and approximately 26% held by the top ten. This chain joins TRBV27 and TRBJ1-2, with 7 nucleotides matching TRBD1. This sequence was found in an adult who received the AZD1222 COVID-19 vaccine. The source was peripheral blood, collected 28 days after the second AZD1222 dose. CDR3 bases: TGTGCCAGCAGTTTAGCCCACGCGGACAGGAGCTATGGCTACACCTTC. It is translated as CASSLAHADRSYGYTF.